The 30 T cell receptor beta chains below come from one sample, sequenced in a study of T cell repertoires in aging, cancer and after chemotherapy. The template was genomic DNA from peripheral blood, not RNA. A mixed TRB-A/B primer pool amplified rearranged TRB by multiplex touch-down PCR. MiXCR, applied by TCRdb to the multiplex PCR reads, yields one record per CDR3 protein. The repertoire holds some 1,300 distinct CDR3 sequences, roughly 60% seen once, with around 95% in the top ten. Sample: blood. The receptors here all came from a human donor with a blood cancer.

This clonotype came up a few times. The genes are TRBV6-6 and TRBJ1-5; D is perhaps TRBD1 (6 bases). CDR3 size: 14 residues. The V gene's germline CDR1 is MNHNY and CDR2 SVGAGI (reference sequence). The V end was cut by 5 bases, the J end by 2 bases, with 10 bases between. CDR3 residues: CASSQGWGNQPQHF. The CDR3 region has the DNA TGTGCCAGCAGTCAGGGGTGGGGCAATCAGCCCCAGCATTTT.

The chain joins TRBV6-1 to TRBJ1-4, with D possibly being TRBD1 (5 bases). V lost 9 bases, J lost 2 bases, and 13 bases lay in between. CDR1 is MNHNS and CDR2 is SASEGT in the germline V gene. This CDR3 comprises 14 residues. The CDR3 sequence is CARSRGDTNEKLFF. The CDR3 region has the DNA TGTGCCAGGAGTCGGGGGGATACTAATGAAAAACTGTTTTTT.

This clonotype was recorded a few times. The chain couples TRBV18 to TRBJ2-1; 9 positions match TRBD1. Germline values: CDR1 KGHSH, CDR2 LQKENI. V lost 3 bases, J lost 4 bases, and 10 bases stayed unmatched. The CDR3 consists of 17 residues. Written as DNA, the CDR3 is TGTGCCAGCTCACCCCCCGGGACAGGGAGGTTATACAATGAGCAGTTCTTC. Amino acids: CASSPPGTGRLYNEQFF.

The rearrangement joins TRBV29-1 to TRBJ1-4; weak D call: TRBD1 (5 bases). The CDR3 is 16 residues long. Trimming removed 7 bases at V and 4 bases at J, with 22 bases between. Germline V lookup: CDR1 SQVTM, CDR2 ANQGSEA. CDR3 sequence reads: CSAGRGTPRGNEKLFF. DNA of the CDR3: TGCAGCGCCGGGCGGGGCACTCCAAGGGGTAATGAAAAACTGTTTTTT.

This clonotype came up once. The V call is TRBV6-2 or TRBV6-3, the J call TRBJ1-2, with no clear D. CDR1 is MNHEY, CDR2 SVGEGT, per germline. CDR3 length: 12 amino acids. Trimming shortened V by 6 bases and J by 4 bases, and 9 bases separated the two germline ends. The CDR3 loop is CASSWGPYGYTF. The CDR3 bases are TGTGCCAGCAGCTGGGGTCCCTATGGCTACACCTTC.

The chain couples TRBV12-3 or TRBV12-4 to TRBJ1-5; D might be TRBD1 (5 bases). This CDR3 has 15 residues. Trimming removed 8 bases from V and 2 bases from J, with 16 bases in between. CDR3 protein: CASGQGTGGNQPQHF. CDR3 in DNA: TGTGCCAGCGGCCAGGGTACAGGTGGCAATCAGCCCCAGCATTTT.

This clonotype showed up just a few times. The rearrangement uses TRBV19 and TRBJ1-3; unclear D gene. Germline CDR1 LNHDA, CDR2 SQIVND (reference sequence). Trimming pared 10 bases from V and 0 bases from J, leaving 10 bases between. The CDR3 spans 13 residues. The CDR3 nucleotides are TGTGCCACCCGAGTATTCTCTGGAAACACCATATATTTT. As protein: CATRVFSGNTIYF.

V usage is TRBV6-5 and J usage is TRBJ1-2; possibly TRBD1 for D (5 bases). The germline V gene has CDR1 MNHEY and CDR2 SVGAGI. The CDR3 spans 14 residues. V lost 6 bases and J lost 4, with 15 bases in between. CDR3 protein: CASSRIGTPYGYTF. CDR3 coding DNA: TGTGCCAGCAGCCGTATCGGGACCCCCTATGGCTACACCTTC.

This clonotype was detected only once. The chain uses TRBV5-1 and TRBJ1-2, with a tentative D call TRBD1 (6 bases). Germline values: CDR1 SGHRS, CDR2 YFSETQ. The CDR3 runs 12 residues. The ends were cut back, 4 bases at V and 8 bases at J, with 12 bases in the middle. CDR3 loop: CASSIGQNGYTF. The CDR3, as DNA: TGCGCCAGCAGCATAGGACAGAACGGCTACACCTTC.

The chain is built from TRBV6-5 and TRBJ2-2; 7 positions agree with TRBD1. The germline V gene has CDR1 MNHEY and CDR2 SVGAGI. This CDR3 region has 15 residues. V lost 8 bases and J lost 1; bases outside the gene matches: 7. CDR3 sequence (DNA): TGTGCCAGCCCAAACAGGGGAAAGAACACCGGGGAGCTGTTTTTT. It codes for CASPNRGKNTGELFF.

The gene calls are TRBV6-1 and TRBJ2-1; either TRBD1 or TRBD2 may fit D (6 bases each). Germline-derived CDR1 and CDR2 are MNHNS and SASEGT. The V end was cut by 4 bases, the J end by 5 bases, with 9 bases between. The CDR3 spans 13 residues. CDR3 in amino acids: CASSGGAHNEQFF. The DNA for the CDR3 is TGTGCCAGCAGTGGGGGGGCCCACAATGAGCAGTTCTTC.

This clonotype was detected only a few times. The rearrangement links TRBV19 to TRBJ2-3; possibly TRBD1 for D (8 bases). Germline CDR1 LNHDA, CDR2 SQIVND (reference sequence). The V and J ends lost 3 bases and 5 bases respectively, with 18 bases between them. This CDR3 spans 16 amino acids. The CDR3 DNA reads as TGTGCCAGTAGTATCCGACAGGGGAGGGTAGGAGATACGCAGTATTTT. It translates to CASSIRQGRVGDTQYF.

The CDR3 bases are TGCAGCGTTGGGGCGGGTTCAGATGGCTATGGCTACACCTTC. Translating gives CSVGAGSDGYGYTF. V gene TRBV29-1 combines with J gene TRBJ1-2; D not resolved. The CDR3 runs 14 residues. Between the trimmed V and J ends, which lost 4 bases and 4 bases, there was a span of 16 bases. Germline-derived CDR1 and CDR2 are SQVTM and ANQGSEA.

The rearrangement uses TRBV27 and TRBJ2-5, with 9 bases fitting TRBD1. CDR3 length: 13 amino acids. V shed 5 bases, J shed 6 bases, and the junction held 4 bases outside the gene matches. CDR1 is MNHEY and CDR2 is SMNVEV in the germline V gene (reference sequence). The CDR3 sequence: CASSTGQGKTQYF. The CDR3 bases are TGTGCCAGCAGTACGGGACAGGGAAAGACCCAGTACTTC.

The chain has TRBV18 and TRBJ2-3; either TRBD1 or TRBD2 may supply D (5 bases each). From germline, CDR1 is KGHSH and CDR2 LQKENI. This CDR3 is built from 14 residues. V lost 3 bases and J 5 bases, leaving 12 bases between the germline ends. CDR3 coding DNA: TGTGCCAGCTCACCGTCCGGGGCTGGAGATACGCAGTATTTT. This codes for CASSPSGAGDTQYF.

The genes are TRBV19 and TRBJ1-1; 7 bases match TRBD1. Per the germline V gene, CDR1 is LNHDA and CDR2 is SQIVND (reference sequence). The CDR3 totals 14 residues. Losses at the gene ends were 5 bases for V and 2 bases for J; bases not matched to a gene: 5. This CDR3 is CASSPGTANTEAFF. CDR3 DNA sequence: TGTGCCAGTAGTCCAGGGACAGCCAACACTGAAGCTTTCTTT.

In this sample, this clonotype turned up a few times. The chain employs TRBV18 and TRBJ2-1; possibly TRBD2 for D (5 bases). The CDR3 has 15 residues. V lost 5 bases and J lost 12, with 23 bases in between. Germline V CDR1 and CDR2: KGHSH, LQKENI. The CDR3 region has the DNA TGTGCCAGCTCATCTCCATCCCTAGCCCCAATGGGGCAGTTCTTC. Protein sequence: CASSSPSLAPMGQFF.

Turning to this clonotype: Being one base from a much bigger clone, this may be a read error. The CDR3 DNA follows: TGCAGCGTTGAGGGCCTCACAGGCTACGAGAAGTACTTC. It translates to CSVEGLTGYEKYF. The V and J genes are TRBV29-1 and TRBJ2-7; TRBD1 is a possible D gene (5 bases). Germline V gene data show CDR1 as SQVTM and CDR2 as ANQGSEA. This CDR3 spans 13 amino acids.

The chain uses TRBV5-6 and TRBJ2-4; 7 bases map to TRBD2. Per the germline V gene, CDR1 is SGHDT and CDR2 is YYEEEE. The junction had 5 bases not matched to a gene; V was cut back by 4 bases and J by 1 base. The CDR3 totals 15 residues. The CDR3 nucleotides are TGTGCCAGCAGCCTCGGGGGGAACGCCAAAAACATTCAGTACTTC. It codes for CASSLGGNAKNIQYF.

This chain connects TRBV19 to TRBJ1-3; D gene ambiguous. Per the germline V gene, CDR1 is LNHDA and CDR2 is SQIVND (reference sequence). This CDR3 has 14 amino acids. V lost 8 bases, J lost 0 bases, and 11 bases lay in between. The CDR3 spells CASGRGNSGNTIYF. CDR3 nucleotides: TGTGCCAGTGGGCGAGGCAACTCTGGAAACACCATATATTTT.

The rearrangement uses TRBV24-1 and TRBJ2-1, with no clear D. This CDR3 comprises 11 residues. Germline values: CDR1 KGHDR, CDR2 SFDVKD. The germline V and J ends were trimmed by 5 bases and 5 bases, with 3 bases remaining between them. CDR3 sequence: CATSANNEQFF. In DNA form, the CDR3 reads TGTGCCACCAGTGCAAACAATGAGCAGTTCTTC.

The chain uses TRBV27 and TRBJ2-7, with TRBD2 matching over 7 bases. Trimming removed 5 bases from V and 6 bases from J; junction bases left unmatched: 13. This CDR3 region has 15 residues. Germline V gene data show CDR1 as MNHEY and CDR2 as SMNVEV (reference sequence). This CDR3 reads CASSPPWGGGREQYF. CDR3 nucleotide sequence: TGTGCCAGCAGTCCCCCGTGGGGGGGTGGGCGCGAGCAGTACTTC.

The rearrangement uses TRBV5-6 and TRBJ2-5; TRBD1 aligns across 8 bases. The CDR3 sequence is 14 residues long. In germline, CDR1 is SGHDT, CDR2 YYEEEE. The ends lost 4 bases at V and 2 bases at J; junction bases unmatched: 4. DNA of the CDR3: TGTGCCAGCAGCAGGGGGACAGGACAAGAGACCCAGTACTTC. Translation gives CASSRGTGQETQYF.

This clonotype has just one count. The chain joins TRBV6-5 to TRBJ1-5; D remains ambiguous. The germline V and J ends were trimmed by 2 bases and 0 bases, with 8 bases remaining between them. CDR1 and CDR2 from the germline V gene are MNHEY and SVGAGI. CDR3 length equals 15 residues. The CDR3, as DNA: TGTGCCAGCAGTTACGACGGATTTAGCAATCAGCCCCAGCATTTT. It is translated as CASSYDGFSNQPQHF.

The CDR3 nucleotides are TGTGCCAGCAGCTTGCTCGGCCCGGGAGGCCAAGAGACCCAGTACTTC. Protein product: CASSLLGPGGQETQYF. The J gene is TRBJ2-5, the V gene TRBV5-6; 7 positions agree with TRBD2. This CDR3 has 16 residues. From germline, CDR1 is SGHDT and CDR2 YYEEEE. V lost 1 base to trimming and J lost 1 base; unmatched junction nucleotides: 7.

This clonotype has just one count. This chain links TRBV7-6 with TRBJ2-1; the D gene is possibly TRBD2 (6 bases). CDR3 length: 11 residues. The germline V gene has CDR1 SGHVS and CDR2 FNYEAQ. V gave up 1 base and J gave up 11 bases, with 6 bases separating them. CDR3 region: CASSLGGKQFF. Written as DNA, the CDR3 is TGTGCCAGCAGCTTAGGCGGGAAGCAGTTCTTC.

The chain recombines TRBV12-5 with TRBJ2-3, with D uncertain. Germline V lookup: CDR1 LGHNT, CDR2 FRNRAP. CDR3 size: 13 residues. V lost 5 bases, J lost 1 base, and 7 bases lay in between. The CDR3 DNA reads as TGTGCTAGTGGTCCGTCGGGCACAGATACGCAGTATTTT. Its translation: CASGPSGTDTQYF.

The V call is TRBV5-6, the J call TRBJ2-2, with 11 bases that match TRBD1. This CDR3 is built from 15 residues. Germline V lookup: CDR1 SGHDT, CDR2 YYEEEE. Trimming cost V 4 bases and J 3 bases; bases outside gene matches: 2. CDR3: CASSQGQGDTGELFF. CDR3 coding DNA: TGTGCCAGCAGCCAGGGACAGGGGGACACCGGGGAGCTGTTTTTT.

This clonotype was counted between two and nine times. The junction departs from germline at one end; a sequencing error may be responsible. The rearrangement joins TRBV12-3 or TRBV12-4 to TRBJ1-2; no definite D call. This CDR3 has 13 residues. The CDR3 DNA reads TGTGCCAGCAGTACCGGGCCGAACTTTGGCTACACCTTC. Its protein product is CASSTGPNFGYTF.

This rearrangement joins TRBV6-1 to TRBJ2-7, with 7 bases identical to TRBD1. The germline V gene has CDR1 MNHNS and CDR2 SASEGT. The CDR3 is 14 amino acids. With 8 bases clipped from V and 1 base from J, the junction kept 8 bases outside the gene matches. Here the CDR3 DNA reads TGTGCCAGCTTGGACAGGACACAATCCTACGAGCAGTACTTC. Amino acids: CASLDRTQSYEQYF.